This TCR beta chain was observed in a study of blood T cell repertoires in COVID-19. This table comes from immunoSEQ multiplex PCR, and its TCRdb copy is limited to in-frame clones, with some not included. The table includes 75,000 to 100,000 clones, more than 70% detected once. Germline CDR1 is SGHAT and CDR2 is FQNNGV. V lost 2 bases and J lost 6, with 9 bases in between. The CDR3 is 13 residues long. V is TRBV11-2 and J is TRBJ2-3, with a tentative D call TRBD1 (6 bases). Sequencing was performed on peripheral blood. The source is a human donor in a cohort sampled during active COVID-19. The CDR3 DNA follows: TGTGCCAGCAGCTTATCCCAGGGGGATACGCAGTATTTT. This gives the protein CASSLSQGDTQYF.